This section outlines one T cell receptor (beta chain) sequence together with its context. What it binds is not known. This sample was taken from a study of T cells in Graves' hyperthyroidism and ophthalmopathy. Study-wide results and limits: Most thyroid clonotypes that were expanded above 0.001 also turned up in blood. The model forecast ophthalmopathy, anticipating it by a median about 7 months before onset.

Disease duration was under 3 months in the ophthalmopathy patients, who also had a Clinical Activity Score of at least 3 and a NOSPECS grade of at least 4. Uncontrolled infection, other autoimmune disease, pregnancy or lactation disqualified patients from enrolment. This CDR3 has 14 residues. Germline V CDR1 and CDR2: SEHNR, FQNEAQ (reference sequence). V was pared by 4 bases and J by 5 bases, with 8 bases of the junction left unmatched. Amplified TCR beta CDR3 regions came from RNA transcripts. The study used the HTBI primer set for a first-round RT-PCR of the TCR CDR3. MiXCR was run by TCRdb on the multiplex PCR reads, yielding one entry per CDR3 protein. This table holds tens of thousands of distinct CDR3 sequences, around 50% found once.

The sequence derives from a woman in her 30s with Graves' ophthalmopathy. The chain uses TRBV7-9 and TRBJ2-7; 7 bases are shared with TRBD2. Sample: blood. The CDR3 is CASSSRESGDEQYF. For the CDR3, the DNA is TGTGCCAGCAGCTCCCGGGAGAGCGGGGACGAGCAGTACTTC.